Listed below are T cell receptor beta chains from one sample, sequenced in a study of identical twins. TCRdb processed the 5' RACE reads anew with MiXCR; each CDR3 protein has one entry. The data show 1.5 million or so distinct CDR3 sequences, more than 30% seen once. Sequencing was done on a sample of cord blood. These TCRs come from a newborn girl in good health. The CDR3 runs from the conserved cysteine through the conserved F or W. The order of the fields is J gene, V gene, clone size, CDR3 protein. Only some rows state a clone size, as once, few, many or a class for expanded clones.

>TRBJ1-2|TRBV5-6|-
CASSSGHSEASYTF
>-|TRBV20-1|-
CSAPKVGETQYF
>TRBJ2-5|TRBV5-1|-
CASSLWGQQETQYF
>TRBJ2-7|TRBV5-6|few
CASSLDLLGYEQYF
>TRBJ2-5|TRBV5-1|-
CASSLAYSDEQYF
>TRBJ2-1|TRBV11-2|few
CASRSLAGGNEQFF
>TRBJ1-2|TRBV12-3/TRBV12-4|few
CASSTGVLYGYTF
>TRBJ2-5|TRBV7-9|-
CASSLGRLAGDEQYF
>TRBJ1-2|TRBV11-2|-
CASSPYQGRGYTF
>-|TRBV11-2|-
CASSLRGRAGTSSYEQYF
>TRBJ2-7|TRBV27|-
CASSSDSFGIYEQYF
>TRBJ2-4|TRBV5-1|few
CASSLEWGGRAKNIQYF
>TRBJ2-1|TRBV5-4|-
CASSLAGFTYNEQFF
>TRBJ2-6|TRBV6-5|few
CASSYLESPFEISGANVLTF
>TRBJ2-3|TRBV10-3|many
CATRPSGSTDTQYF
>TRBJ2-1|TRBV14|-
CASSRFWGAGTLNEQFF
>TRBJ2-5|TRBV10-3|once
CAISRDWVAQETQYF
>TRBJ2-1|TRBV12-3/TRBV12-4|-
CASTLSGGADEQFF
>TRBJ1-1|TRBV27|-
CASSSWGGVGEAFF
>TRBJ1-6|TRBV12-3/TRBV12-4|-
CASSPDRGPNSPLHF
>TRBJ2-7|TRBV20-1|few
CSASRGSHEQYF
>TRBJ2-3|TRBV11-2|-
CASSPREMVTDTQYF
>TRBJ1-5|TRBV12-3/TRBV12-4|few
CASSLDTGRNQPQHF
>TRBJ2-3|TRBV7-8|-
CASSFSGPLASTDTQYF
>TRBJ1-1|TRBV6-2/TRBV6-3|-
CASSRTGGWSTEAFF
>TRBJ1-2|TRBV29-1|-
CSVDRRVNYGYTF
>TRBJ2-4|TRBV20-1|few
CGQGAGSTKNIQYF
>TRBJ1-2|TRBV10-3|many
CAISGDSGYGYTF
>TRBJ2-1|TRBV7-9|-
CASSFTSVHNEQFF
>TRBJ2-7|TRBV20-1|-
CSVGVLKPHYEQYF
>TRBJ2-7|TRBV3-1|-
CASTHSGGAYEQYF
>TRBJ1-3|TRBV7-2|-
CASSLARLGSSGNTIYF
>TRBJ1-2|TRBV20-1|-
CSAREGTGWPANYGYTF
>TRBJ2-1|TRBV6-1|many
CASGGTSGSDNEQFF
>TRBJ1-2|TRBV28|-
CASSLWDRVLVEGYTF
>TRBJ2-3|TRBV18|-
CASSPRLAGLDEQYF
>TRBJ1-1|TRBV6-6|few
CASAGGNTEAFF
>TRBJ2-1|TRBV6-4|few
CASSAEQGAYEQFF
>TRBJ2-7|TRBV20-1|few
CSARGGLAGAYEQYF
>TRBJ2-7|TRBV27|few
CASSPSGGRAYEQYF
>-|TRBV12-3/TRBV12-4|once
CASTRTSGPSRGEQYF
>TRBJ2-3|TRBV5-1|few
CASSSRGRKTPTDTQYF
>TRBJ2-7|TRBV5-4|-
CASSSTRATLEQYF
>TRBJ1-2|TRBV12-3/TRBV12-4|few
CASSFGTRALSNYGYTF
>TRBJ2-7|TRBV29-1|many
CSVVFFQGYEQYF
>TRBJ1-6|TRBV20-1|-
CSAKAGVYNSPLHF
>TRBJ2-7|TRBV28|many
CASSLEDWKAYEQYF
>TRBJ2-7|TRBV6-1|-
CASSVQLGSTYEQYF
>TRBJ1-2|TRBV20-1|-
CSARDLQRDRPYGYTF
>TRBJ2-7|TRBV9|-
CASSVASGSLSYERYF
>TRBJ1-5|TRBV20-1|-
CSARDAINDPQHF
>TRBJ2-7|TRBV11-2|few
CASSGGRLYEQYF
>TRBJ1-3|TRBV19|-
CASVSGNTIYF
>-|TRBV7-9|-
CASSLRAGGVRKTQYF
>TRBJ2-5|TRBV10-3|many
CAISAQQGRQTQYF